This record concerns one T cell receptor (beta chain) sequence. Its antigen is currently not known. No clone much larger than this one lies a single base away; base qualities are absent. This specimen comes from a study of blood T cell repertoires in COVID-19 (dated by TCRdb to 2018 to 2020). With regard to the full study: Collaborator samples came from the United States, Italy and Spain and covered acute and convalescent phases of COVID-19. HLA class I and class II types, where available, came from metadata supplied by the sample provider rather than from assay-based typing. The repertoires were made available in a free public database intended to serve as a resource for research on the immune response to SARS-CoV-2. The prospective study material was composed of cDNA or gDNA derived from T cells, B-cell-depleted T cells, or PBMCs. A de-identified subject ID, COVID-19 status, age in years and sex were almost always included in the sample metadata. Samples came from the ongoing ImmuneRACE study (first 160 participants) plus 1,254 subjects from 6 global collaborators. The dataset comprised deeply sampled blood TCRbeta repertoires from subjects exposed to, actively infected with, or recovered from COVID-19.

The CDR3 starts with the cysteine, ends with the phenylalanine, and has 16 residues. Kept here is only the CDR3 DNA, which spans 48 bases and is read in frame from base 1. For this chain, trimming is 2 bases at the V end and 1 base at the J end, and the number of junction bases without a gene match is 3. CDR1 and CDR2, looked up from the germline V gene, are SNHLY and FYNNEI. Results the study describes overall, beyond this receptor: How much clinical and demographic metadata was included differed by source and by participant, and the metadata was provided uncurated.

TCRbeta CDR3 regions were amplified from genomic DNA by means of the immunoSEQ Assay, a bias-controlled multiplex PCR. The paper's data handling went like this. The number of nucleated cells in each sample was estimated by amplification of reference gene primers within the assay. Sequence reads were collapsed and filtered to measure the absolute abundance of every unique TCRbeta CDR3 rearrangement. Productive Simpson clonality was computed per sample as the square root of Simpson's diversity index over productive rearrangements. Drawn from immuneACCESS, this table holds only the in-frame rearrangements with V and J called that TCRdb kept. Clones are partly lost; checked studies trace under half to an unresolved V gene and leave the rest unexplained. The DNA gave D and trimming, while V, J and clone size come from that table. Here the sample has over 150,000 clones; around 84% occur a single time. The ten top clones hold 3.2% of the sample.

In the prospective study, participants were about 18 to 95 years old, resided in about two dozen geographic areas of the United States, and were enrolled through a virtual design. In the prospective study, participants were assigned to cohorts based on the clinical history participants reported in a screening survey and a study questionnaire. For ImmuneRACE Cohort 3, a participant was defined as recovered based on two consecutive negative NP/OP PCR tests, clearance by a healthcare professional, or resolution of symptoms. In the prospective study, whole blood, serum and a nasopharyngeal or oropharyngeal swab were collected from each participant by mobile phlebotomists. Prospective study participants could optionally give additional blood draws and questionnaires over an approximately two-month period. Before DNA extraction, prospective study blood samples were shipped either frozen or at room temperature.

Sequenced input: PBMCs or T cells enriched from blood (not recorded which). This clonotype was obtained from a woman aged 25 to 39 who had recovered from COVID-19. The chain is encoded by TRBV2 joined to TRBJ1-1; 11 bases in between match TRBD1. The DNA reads TGTGCCAGCAGTGAATGGACAGGGGGCTCGAACACTGAAGCTTTCTTT. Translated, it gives CASSEWTGGSNTEAFF.